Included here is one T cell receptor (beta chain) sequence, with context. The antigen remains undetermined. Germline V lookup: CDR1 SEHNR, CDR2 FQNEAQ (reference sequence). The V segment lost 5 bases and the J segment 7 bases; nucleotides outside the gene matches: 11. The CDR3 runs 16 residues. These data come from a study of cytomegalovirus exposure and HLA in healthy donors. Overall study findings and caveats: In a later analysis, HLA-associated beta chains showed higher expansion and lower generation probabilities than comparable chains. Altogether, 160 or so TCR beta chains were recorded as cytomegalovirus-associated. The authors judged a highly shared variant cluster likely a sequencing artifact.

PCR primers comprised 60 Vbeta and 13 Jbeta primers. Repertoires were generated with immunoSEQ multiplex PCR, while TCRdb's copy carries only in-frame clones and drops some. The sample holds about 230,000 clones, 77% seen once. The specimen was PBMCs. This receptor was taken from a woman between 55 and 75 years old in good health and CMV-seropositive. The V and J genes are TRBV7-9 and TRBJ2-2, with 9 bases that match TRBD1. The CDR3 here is CASSLGDRVADGELFF. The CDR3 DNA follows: TGTGCCAGCAGCCTCGGGGACAGGGTCGCTGACGGGGAGCTGTTTTTT. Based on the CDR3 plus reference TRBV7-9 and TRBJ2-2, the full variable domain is DTGVSQNPRHKITKRGQNVTFRCDPISEHNRLYWYRQTLGQGPEFLTYFQNEAQLEKSRLLSDRFSAERPKGSFSTLEIQRTEQGDSAMYLCASSLGDRVADGELFFGEGSRLTVL.